The 14 T cell receptor beta chains given below trace back to one sample, sequenced in a study of spatial heterogeneity in lung cancer. The time point is: sample taken at primary tumor resection. For these TCRs, the target antigens are not known. Study-wide findings and caveats: Tumors with more nonsynonymous mutations had more expanded intratumoral alpha and beta TCRs.

TCRdb called the 5' RACE reads again in MiXCR, with one record for every CDR3 protein. The sample has approximately 3,200 distinct CDR3 sequences; 5.1% are singletons. The sample in question was lung tumor tissue, obtained at surgery. These receptors were obtained from a female donor with early-stage non-small cell lung cancer.

By frequency in the sample, this clonotype is medium-sized. With the library built for alpha chains, this beta chain is off target and its frequency is not meaningful. J is TRBJ1-4 and V is TRBV9; weak D call: TRBD1 (6 bases). The CDR3 length is 14 residues. The V gene lost 4 bases and the J gene lost 4 bases, with 11 bases spanning the gap. CDR1 is SGDLS and CDR2 is YYNGEE in the germline V gene. CDR3 bases: TGTGCCAGCAGCACATCAGGGGATAATGAAAAACTGTTTTTT. This codes for CASSTSGDNEKLFF.

Comments on this clonotype: Being off target in a library aimed at alpha chains, this beta chain has a size of little meaning. The chain carries TRBV7-9 and TRBJ1-2, with a possible D match to TRBD1 (6 bases). Trimming removed 1 base at V and 4 bases at J, with 10 bases between. Looked up from germline, CDR1 is SEHNR and CDR2 is FQNEAQ (reference sequence). The CDR3 has 14 residues. CDR3 coding DNA: TGTGCCAGCAGCTTAGACAGAGGGGGCTATGGCTACACCTTC. This encodes CASSLDRGGYGYTF.

This clonotype was detected only a few times. Since it is a stray read in a library aimed at alpha chains, this beta chain has a size that is not meaningful. The chain links TRBV27 to TRBJ2-7; 11 positions match TRBD1. This CDR3 is 14 amino acids long. Germline CDR1 and CDR2: MNHEY and SMNVEV (reference sequence). V shed 5 bases and J 2 bases; nucleotides not matched to a gene: 2. The DNA of the CDR3 is TGTGCCAGCAGTCGGACAGGGGGCACCTACGAGCAGTACTTC. Amino acid sequence: CASSRTGGTYEQYF.

By its share, this clonotype is medium-sized. Little can be read into the size of this beta chain, an off-target read in a library designed for alpha chains. V is TRBV6-6 and J is TRBJ2-4; possibly TRBD2 for D (6 bases). This CDR3 has 14 residues. Per the germline V gene, CDR1 is MNHNY and CDR2 is SVGAGI (reference sequence). Trimming left V 5 bases short and J 10 bases short, with 18 bases between. The CDR3 is CASSPGGKLGIQYF. The DNA for the CDR3 is TGTGCCAGCAGTCCAGGAGGGAAATTAGGGATTCAGTACTTC.

This clonotype ranks as medium-sized. Because this beta chain is a stray read in a library intended to capture alpha chains, its abundance should not be given much weight. The J gene is TRBJ2-3, the V gene TRBV4-2, with 7 bases aligning to TRBD2. With 4 bases clipped from V and 0 bases from J, the junction kept 4 bases outside the gene matches. The CDR3 length is 15 residues. Germline values: CDR1 LGHNA, CDR2 YNFKEQ. CDR3 nucleotide sequence: TGTGCCAGCAGCCCAGAGCGGGATAGCACAGATACGCAGTATTTT. Encoded protein: CASSPERDSTDTQYF.

This clonotype counts as medium-sized (0.01 to 0.1%). A library made for alpha chains picked up this beta chain off target, so its size means little. This chain joins TRBV12-3 or TRBV12-4 and TRBJ2-5; 9 nucleotides align to TRBD2. CDR3 size: 15 residues. Unmatched junction bases numbered 4, after V lost 2 bases and J lost 3 bases. CDR3 DNA sequence: TGTGCCAGCAGTTTAACGCTAGCGGGAAAAGAGACCCAGTACTTC. It specifies CASSLTLAGKETQYF.

This clonotype was observed a handful of times. This beta chain is an unintended read in a library built for alpha chains; its size means little. The V call is TRBV9, the J call TRBJ2-7, with TRBD2 identical over 10 bases. This CDR3 is 15 amino acids long. With V trimmed by 0 bases and J by 5 bases, 5 bases remained unmatched. Germline CDR1 SGDLS, CDR2 YYNGEE. The CDR3 nucleotides are TGTGCCAGCAGCGTAGGGGGACTAGCGCTGGACGAGCAGTACTTC. Translation gives CASSVGGLALDEQYF.

In its sample, this clonotype ranks as medium-sized. Since the library was made to target alpha chains, this beta chain is a stray read and its abundance is not meaningful. The V call is TRBV25-1, the J call TRBJ1-2; D is possibly TRBD1 (6 bases). The length of the CDR3 is 15 residues. CDR1 is MGHDK and CDR2 is SYGVNS in the germline V gene. Trimming left V 5 bases short and J 4 bases short, with 17 bases between. This chain's CDR3 is CASSTGLIVGYGYTF. The CDR3 nucleotides are TGTGCCAGCAGTACAGGGCTGATAGTTGGCTATGGCTACACCTTC.

This clonotype was counted ten times or more. This beta chain represents an off-target read in a library built for alpha chains; its size is of limited meaning. V and J are TRBV20-1 and TRBJ1-5; maybe TRBD1 (6 bases). V lost 6 bases to trimming and J lost 5 bases, with 11 bases between them. The CDR3 length is 12 residues. CDR1 and CDR2 from the germline V gene are DFQATT and SNEGSKA (reference sequence). CDR3 coding DNA: TGCAGTGCCGGACAGAGCGATCAGCCCCAGCATTTT. It is translated as CSAGQSDQPQHF.

The sample holds many counts of this clonotype. A library made for alpha chains picked up this beta chain off target, so its size means little. CDR3 nucleotides: TGTGCCAGCAGTCCTGGACTGCCCCGTCTGTTTTTT. Residues: CASSPGLPRLFF. V and J are TRBV28 and TRBJ2-2; perhaps TRBD2 as D (5 bases). The V and J ends lost 5 bases and 14 bases respectively, with 15 bases between them. Germline values: CDR1 MDHEN, CDR2 SYDVKM. The CDR3 sequence is 12 residues long.

This clonotype is labeled as medium-sized. This beta chain is an unintended read in a library built for alpha chains; its size means little. V usage is TRBV7-3 and J usage is TRBJ2-2; D gene ambiguous. The length of the CDR3 is 18 residues. CDR1 SGHTA and CDR2 FQGTGA come from the germline V gene. The V end was cut by 7 bases, the J end by 0 bases, with 21 bases between. CDR3 sequence (DNA): TGTGCCAGCACTTCTCCCCCCCCCCGACGGCCGAACACCGGGGAGCTGTTTTTT. Protein sequence: CASTSPPPRRPNTGELFF.

Turning to this clonotype: A library prepared for alpha chains yielded this beta chain as an off-target read; its size is of little meaning. The rearrangement links TRBV20-1 to TRBJ1-5; D is ambiguous. V lost 6 bases and J lost 2, with 11 bases in between. This CDR3 is 13 amino acids long. The germline gives CDR1 DFQATT, CDR2 SNEGSKA (reference sequence). In DNA, the CDR3 is TGCAGTGCCGAGGGTAAGGGCAATCAGCCCCAGCATTTT. As protein: CSAEGKGNQPQHF.

As concerns this clonotype: The size of this beta chain means little, since it is a stray read in a library made for alpha chains. The genes are TRBV5-1 and TRBJ2-7, with 7 bases aligning to TRBD2. CDR1 is SGHRS, CDR2 YFSETQ, per germline. The CDR3 has 16 residues. The V gene end was trimmed by 3 bases and the J gene end by 3 bases; junction bases not matched to a gene: 12. The CDR3 DNA sequence: TGCGCCAGCAGCTCCCCGGAGGGAGGGATCCTCTACGAGCAGTACTTC. It is translated as CASSSPEGGILYEQYF.

In the case of this clonotype: This beta chain is a stray read from a library made for alpha chains; its abundance is not meaningful. The chain combines TRBV27 with TRBJ2-5; TRBD1 matches at 9 bases. The junction had 9 bases not matched to a gene; V was cut back by 5 bases and J by 5 bases. CDR3 size: 15 residues. Germline V gene sequence: CDR1 MNHEY, CDR2 SMNVEV (reference sequence). CDR3 coding DNA: TGTGCCAGCAGTACCCGGGACAGGGCGACGGAGACCCAGTACTTC. Translated, it gives CASSTRDRATETQYF.